This is a list of T cell receptor beta chains from one sample in a study of blood T cell repertoires in COVID-19. Assay: immunoSEQ multiplex PCR; the TCRdb copy retains only in-frame clones and omits some. Here the sample spans 280,000 or so clones, 85% to 90% being singletons. The sample consisted of peripheral blood. These receptors all come from a human donor in a cohort sampled during active COVID-19. The conserved cysteine and the conserved F or W are not part of the CDR3 here. Each record gives: V gene, clone size, D gene, CDR3 protein. The D gene is left open where the match is weak. Size tells how often a clone was seen (once, few, many) or the class of an expanded clone, and some rows leave it out.

TRBV27,few,TRBD2,ASSLAGLGSYEQY
TRBV5-1,few,-,ASSKDNYEQY
TRBV4-1,-,-,ASSRSGTGETQY
TRBV28,-,-,ASAGGVNYGYT
TRBV5-1,-,TRBD2,ASSYREGRTTDTQY
TRBV18,-,-,ASSPPDRSTDTQY
TRBV5-1,-,-,ASSASPTELFGNTIY
TRBV6-5,-,-,ASSLRSFYEQY
TRBV5-1,-,-,ASSLGNPRSGELF
TRBV19,-,TRBD1,ASTLQGVDGYT
TRBV6-5,-,-,ASREYYGELF
TRBV5-1,-,-,ASSPSGLRGNEQF
TRBV24-1,-,TRBD1,ATSEAGTGTGELF
TRBV2,few,TRBD1,ASRDRVGGYGYT
TRBV11-2,-,-,ASRLGQYNEQF
TRBV12-5,few,TRBD2,ASGLGAGAYEQY
TRBV5-1,-,TRBD1,ASSRGQSNEKLF
TRBV7-2,-,TRBD2,ASSVTSGRAPNEQF
TRBV19,-,TRBD1,ASSLYDRAHGYT
TRBV18,few,-,ASSVQGLNTEAF
TRBV7-9,few,TRBD2,ASSLAGTSGYEQY
TRBV18,-,TRBD1,ASSSDRAGMTEAF
TRBV28,once,-,ASSPFWGGGELF
TRBV30,once,-,AWRRKGQETQY
TRBV3-1/TRBV3-2,-,-,ASSQGDTDTQY
TRBV9,few,-,ASSERGAYSPLH
TRBV6-5,once,-,ASTPTQTYTDTQY
TRBV30,-,-,AWRIGRSRSGEQY
TRBV7-2,-,TRBD2,ASVSGSSTDTQY